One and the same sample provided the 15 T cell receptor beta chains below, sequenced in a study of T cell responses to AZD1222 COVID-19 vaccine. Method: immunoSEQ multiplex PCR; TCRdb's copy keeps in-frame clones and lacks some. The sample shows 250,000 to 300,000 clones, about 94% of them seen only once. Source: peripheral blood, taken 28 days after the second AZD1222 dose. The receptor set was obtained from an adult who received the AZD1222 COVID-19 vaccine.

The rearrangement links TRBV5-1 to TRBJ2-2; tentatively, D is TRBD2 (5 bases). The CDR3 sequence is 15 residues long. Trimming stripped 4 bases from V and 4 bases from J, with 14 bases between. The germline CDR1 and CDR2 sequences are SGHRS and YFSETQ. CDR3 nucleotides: TGCGCCAGCAGCCCGACCAGCCGGGGCACCGGGGAGCTGTTTTTT. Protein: CASSPTSRGTGELFF. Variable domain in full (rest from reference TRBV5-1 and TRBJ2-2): KAGVTQTPRYLIKTRGQQVTLSCSPISGHRSVSWYQQTPGQGLQFLFEYFSETQRNKGNFPGRFSGRQFSNSRSEMNVSTLELGDSALYLCASSPTSRGTGELFFGEGSRLTVL.

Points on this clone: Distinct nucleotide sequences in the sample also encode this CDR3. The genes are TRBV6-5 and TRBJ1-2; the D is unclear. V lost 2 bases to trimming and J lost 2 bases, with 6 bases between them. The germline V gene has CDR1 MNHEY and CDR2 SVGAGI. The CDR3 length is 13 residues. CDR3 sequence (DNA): TGTGCCAGCAGTTACGGTCCGAACTATGGCTACACCTTC. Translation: CASSYGPNYGYTF.

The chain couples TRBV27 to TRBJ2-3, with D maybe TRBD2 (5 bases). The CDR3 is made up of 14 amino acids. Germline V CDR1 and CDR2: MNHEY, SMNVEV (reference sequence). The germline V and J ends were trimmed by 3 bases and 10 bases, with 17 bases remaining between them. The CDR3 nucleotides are TGTGCCAGCAGTTTCAGAGGGAGTGGGGTACCGCAGTATTTT. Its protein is CASSFRGSGVPQYF.

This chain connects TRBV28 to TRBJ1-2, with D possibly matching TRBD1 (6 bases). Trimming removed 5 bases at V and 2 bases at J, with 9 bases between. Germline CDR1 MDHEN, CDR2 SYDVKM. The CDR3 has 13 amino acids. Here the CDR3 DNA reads TGTGCCAGCAGTCCCGGACAGAACTATGGCTACACCTTC. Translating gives CASSPGQNYGYTF.

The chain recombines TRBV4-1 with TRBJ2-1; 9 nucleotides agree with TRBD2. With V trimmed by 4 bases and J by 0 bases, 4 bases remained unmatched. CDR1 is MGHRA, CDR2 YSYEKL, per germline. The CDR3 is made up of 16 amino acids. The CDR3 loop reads CASSLSSGVSYNEQFF. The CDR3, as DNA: TGCGCCAGCAGCCTCTCTAGCGGGGTCTCCTACAATGAGCAGTTCTTC.

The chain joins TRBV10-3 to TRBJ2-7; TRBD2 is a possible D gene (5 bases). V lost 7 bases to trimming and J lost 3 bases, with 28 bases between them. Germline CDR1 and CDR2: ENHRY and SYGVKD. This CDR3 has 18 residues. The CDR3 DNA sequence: TGTGCCATCACCGCTAATAATCCCACGGGGAGTGGGATCTACGAGCAGTACTTC. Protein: CAITANNPTGSGIYEQYF.

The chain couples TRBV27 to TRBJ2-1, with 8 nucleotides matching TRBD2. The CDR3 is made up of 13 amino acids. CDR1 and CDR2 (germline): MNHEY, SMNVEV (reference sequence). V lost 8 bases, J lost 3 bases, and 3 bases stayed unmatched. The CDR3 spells CASGGGNYNEQFF. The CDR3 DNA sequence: TGTGCCAGCGGCGGGGGGAACTACAATGAGCAGTTCTTC.

The CDR3 nucleotides read TGTGCCAGCATGCGGGAAGGGAACACCGGGGAGCTGTTTTTT. Amino acids: CASMREGNTGELFF. The chain links TRBV2 to TRBJ2-2, with a tentative D call TRBD2 (6 bases). This CDR3 is 14 amino acids long. Trimming shortened V by 7 bases and J by 1 base, and 10 bases separated the two germline ends. The germline CDR1 and CDR2 sequences are SNHLY and FYNNEI. Together with reference TRBV2 and TRBJ2-2, the CDR3 gives the full variable domain: EPEVTQTPSHQVTQMGQEVILRCVPISNHLYFYWYRQILGQKVEFLVSFYNNEISEKSEIFDDQFSVERPDGSNFTLKIRSTKLEDSAMYFCASMREGNTGELFFGEGSRLTVL.

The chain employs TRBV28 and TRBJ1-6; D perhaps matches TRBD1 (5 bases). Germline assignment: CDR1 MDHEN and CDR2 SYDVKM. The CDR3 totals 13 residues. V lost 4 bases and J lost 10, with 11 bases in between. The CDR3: CASSSGQRSPLHF. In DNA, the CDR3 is TGTGCCAGCAGTTCCGGACAAAGATCACCCCTCCACTTT. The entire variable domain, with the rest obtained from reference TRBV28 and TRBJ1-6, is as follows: DVKVTQSSRYLVKRTGEKVFLECVQDMDHENMFWYRQDPGLGLRLIYFSYDVKMKEKGDIPEGYSVSREKKERFSLILESASTNQTSMYLCASSSGQRSPLHFGNGTRLTVT.

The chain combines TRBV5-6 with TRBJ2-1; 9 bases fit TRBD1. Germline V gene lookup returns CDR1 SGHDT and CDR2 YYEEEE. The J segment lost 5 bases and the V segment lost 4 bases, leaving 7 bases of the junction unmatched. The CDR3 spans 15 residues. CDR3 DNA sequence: TGTGCCAGCAGCCTGCCGGGACAGGGCCACAATGAGCAGTTCTTC. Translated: CASSLPGQGHNEQFF.

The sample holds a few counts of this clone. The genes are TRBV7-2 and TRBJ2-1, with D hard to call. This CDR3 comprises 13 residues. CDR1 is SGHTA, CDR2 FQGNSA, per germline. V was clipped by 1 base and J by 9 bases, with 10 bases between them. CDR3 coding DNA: TGTGCCAGCAGCTTAGGGTGGGTAGCTGAGCAGTTCTTC. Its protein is CASSLGWVAEQFF.

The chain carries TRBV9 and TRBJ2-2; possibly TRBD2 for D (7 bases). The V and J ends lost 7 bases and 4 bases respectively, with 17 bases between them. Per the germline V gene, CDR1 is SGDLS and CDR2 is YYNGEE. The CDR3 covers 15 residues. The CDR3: CASAVGGQATGELFF. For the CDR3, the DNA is TGTGCCAGCGCGGTGGGGGGGCAGGCCACCGGGGAGCTGTTTTTT.

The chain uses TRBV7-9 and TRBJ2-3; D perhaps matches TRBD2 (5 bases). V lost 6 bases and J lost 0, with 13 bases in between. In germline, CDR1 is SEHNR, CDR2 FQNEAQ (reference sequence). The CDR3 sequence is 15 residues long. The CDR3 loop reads CASSLAVGSTDTQYF. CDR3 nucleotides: TGTGCCAGCAGTCTAGCCGTAGGCAGCACAGATACGCAGTATTTT. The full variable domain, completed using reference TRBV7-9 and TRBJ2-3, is DTGVSQNPRHKITKRGQNVTFRCDPISEHNRLYWYRQTLGQGPEFLTYFQNEAQLEKSRLLSDRFSAERPKGSFSTLEIQRTEQGDSAMYLCASSLAVGSTDTQYFGPGTRLTVL.

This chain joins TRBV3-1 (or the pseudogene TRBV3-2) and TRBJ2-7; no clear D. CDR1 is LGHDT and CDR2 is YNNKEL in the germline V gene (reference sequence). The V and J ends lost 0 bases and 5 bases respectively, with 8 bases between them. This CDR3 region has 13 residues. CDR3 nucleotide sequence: TGTGCCAGCAGCCAAGATACGGTCCACGAGCAGTACTTC. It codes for CASSQDTVHEQYF.

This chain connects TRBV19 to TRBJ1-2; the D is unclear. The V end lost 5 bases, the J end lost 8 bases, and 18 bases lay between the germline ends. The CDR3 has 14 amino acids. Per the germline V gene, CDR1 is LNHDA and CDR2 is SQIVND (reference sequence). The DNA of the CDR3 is TGTGCCAGTAGTCTGGATAGGCTAGGAGGAGGCTACACCTTC. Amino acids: CASSLDRLGGGYTF.